This T cell receptor beta chain appears in the sequencing data of a study of blood T cell repertoires in COVID-19. Here immunoSEQ multiplex PCR was the method, and the copy in TCRdb shows in-frame clones only, minus some. The profile shows approximately 280,000 clones, 89% of them singletons. The ends lost 4 bases at V and 9 bases at J; junction bases unmatched: 3. CDR1 is SGHDT and CDR2 is YYEEEE in the germline V gene. The CDR3 extends over 12 amino acids. The receptor was isolated from a woman aged 60-70 years who had recovered from COVID-19. Sequencing was carried out using PBMCs or T cells enriched from blood (not recorded which). The chain recombines TRBV5-6 with TRBJ2-1; 8 bases line up with TRBD1. The CDR3 sequence: CASSPTGGEQFF. Here the CDR3 DNA reads TGTGCCAGCAGCCCCACAGGGGGTGAGCAGTTCTTC.